A single sample is the source of the 7 T cell receptor beta chains below, sequenced in a study of OX40 agonist ivuxolimab in advanced cancers. Libraries were constructed by the immunoSEQ multiplex PCR assay. The table comes from immuneACCESS by way of TCRdb, which keeps in-frame sequences with V and J called. Part of the clones is missing from these tables; in studies checked, under half for an unresolved V gene and the rest for unknown reasons. The table for this sample lists about 80,000 clones; 90% to 95% of them were counted only once. Of the sample, more than 4.5% is held by the ten largest clones. The source material was CD4+ or CD8+ T cells sorted from blood, sampled in a trial of the OX40 agonist ivuxolimab. These receptors were obtained from an adult with an advanced solid tumor such as melanoma, head and neck, liver or kidney cancer.

The chain has TRBV7-6 and TRBJ2-3; maybe TRBD2 (6 bases). Trimming pared 4 bases from V and 1 base from J, leaving 15 bases between. Germline V lookup: CDR1 SGHVS, CDR2 FNYEAQ. The CDR3 length is 16 residues. The CDR3 spells CASSSPPGVRTDTQYF. The CDR3 nucleotides read TGTGCCAGCAGCTCCCCACCGGGAGTCCGCACAGATACGCAGTATTTT.

This rearrangement joins TRBV4-1 to TRBJ1-2; 10 bases are shared with TRBD1. The CDR3 extends over 14 amino acids. Germline V lookup: CDR1 MGHRA, CDR2 YSYEKL. The V segment lost 2 bases and the J segment 7 bases; nucleotides outside the gene matches: 4. CDR3 sequence: CASSQQDRGGGYTF. The CDR3 bases are TGCGCCAGCAGCCAACAGGACAGGGGGGGTGGCTACACCTTC.

The V and J genes are TRBV5-8 and TRBJ1-1; D uncertain. The germline V gene encodes CDR1 SGHTS and CDR2 YDEGEE. Trimming cost V 0 bases and J 0 bases, with 6 bases left between them. There are 14 residues in the CDR3. The CDR3 DNA reads TGTGCCAGCAGCTTGGGTCCAGTGAACACTGAAGCTTTCTTT. It is translated as CASSLGPVNTEAFF.

The chain joins TRBV19 to TRBJ1-1; 8 bases line up with TRBD1. Germline V lookup: CDR1 LNHDA, CDR2 SQIVND (reference sequence). The ends lost 3 bases at V and 5 bases at J; junction bases unmatched: 8. The length of the CDR3 is 15 residues. The CDR3 nucleotides read TGTGCCAGTAGTATCCGACAGGGGAGGGGTACTGAAGCTTTCTTT. Amino acids: CASSIRQGRGTEAFF. Together with reference TRBV19 and TRBJ1-1, the CDR3 gives the full variable domain: DGGITQSPKYLFRKEGQNVTLSCEQNLNHDAMYWYRQDPGQGLRLIYYSQIVNDFQKGDIAEGYSVSREKKESFPLTVTSAQKNPTAFYLCASSIRQGRGTEAFFGQGTRLTVV.

V and J are TRBV2 and TRBJ2-1, with TRBD2 matching over 8 bases. CDR1 is SNHLY and CDR2 is FYNNEI in the germline V gene. V dropped 5 bases and J dropped 6; count of bases not matched to a gene: 6. The CDR3 has 14 residues. This CDR3 reads CASSPSGRANEQFF. CDR3 DNA sequence: TGTGCCAGCAGTCCCTCCGGGAGGGCCAATGAGCAGTTCTTC.

The rearrangement links TRBV29-1 to TRBJ2-7; 9 bases map to TRBD1. This CDR3 is 16 amino acids long. Germline trimming cut 4 bases from V and 5 bases from J; bases unmatched to any gene: 15. Germline lookup yields CDR1 SQVTM and CDR2 ANQGSEA. CDR3 region: CSVGGARTGALNEQYF. The CDR3, as DNA: TGCAGCGTTGGGGGGGCAAGGACAGGGGCCCTGAACGAGCAGTACTTC.

V is TRBV5-1 and J is TRBJ2-1; D may be TRBD1 (5 bases). The CDR3 loop spans 13 amino acids. Germline loops: CDR1 SGHRS, CDR2 YFSETQ. The germline V and J ends were trimmed by 6 bases and 5 bases, with 12 bases remaining between them. CDR3 region: CASKRGDNNEQFF. The DNA for the CDR3 is TGCGCCAGCAAAAGGGGCGATAACAATGAGCAGTTCTTC.